This TCR beta chain was obtained from a study of blood T cell repertoires in COVID-19. Study summary: Donors in the United States, Italy and Spain gave samples during acute or convalescent COVID-19. The cDNA or gDNA used as material had been derived from T cells, B-cell-depleted T cells, or PBMCs.

The CDR3 is 16 amino acids. V was pared by 4 bases and J by 4 bases, with 10 bases of the junction left unmatched. In germline, CDR1 is SGHTA, CDR2 FQGTGA. Original methodology: Amplified reference gene primers provided the basis for estimating nucleated cell counts. This table comes from immunoSEQ multiplex PCR, and its TCRdb copy is limited to in-frame clones, with some not included. The V and J calls and clone size are taken from that table; D and trimming were inferred from the DNA. The sample has approximately 240,000 clones; 70% to 90% are singletons. The specimen was peripheral blood. The TCR sequence derives from a woman between 18 and 29 years old who had recovered from COVID-19. V usage is TRBV7-3 and J usage is TRBJ2-1; TRBD1 matches 7 bases. CDR3 DNA: TGTGCCAGCAGCTCCACTAAGGGGGCTGCGTACAATGAGCAGTTCTTC. This gives the protein CASSSTKGAAYNEQFF.